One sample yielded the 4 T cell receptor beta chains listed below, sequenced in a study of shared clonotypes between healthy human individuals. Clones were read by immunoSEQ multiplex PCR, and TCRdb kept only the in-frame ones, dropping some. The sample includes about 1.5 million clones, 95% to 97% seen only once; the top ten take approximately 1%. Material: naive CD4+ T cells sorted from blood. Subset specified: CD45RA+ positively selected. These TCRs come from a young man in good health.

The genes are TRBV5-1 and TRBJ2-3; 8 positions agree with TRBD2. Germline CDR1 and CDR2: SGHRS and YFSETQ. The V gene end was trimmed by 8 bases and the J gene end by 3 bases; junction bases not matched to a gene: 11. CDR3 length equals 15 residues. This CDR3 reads CASRLAGGWTDTQYF. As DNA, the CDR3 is TGCGCCAGTCGCTTGGCGGGAGGTTGGACAGATACGCAGTATTTT. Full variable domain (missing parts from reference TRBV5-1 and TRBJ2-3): KAGVTQTPRYLIKTRGQQVTLSCSPISGHRSVSWYQQTPGQGLQFLFEYFSETQRNKGNFPGRFSGRQFSNSRSEMNVSTLELGDSALYLCASRLAGGWTDTQYFGPGTRLTVL.

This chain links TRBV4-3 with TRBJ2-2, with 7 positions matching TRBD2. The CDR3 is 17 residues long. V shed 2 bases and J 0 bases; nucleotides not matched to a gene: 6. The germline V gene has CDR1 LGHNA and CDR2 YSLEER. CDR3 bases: TGCGCCAGCAGCCAACAGCCCAGCGGGGCGAACACCGGGGAGCTGTTTTTT. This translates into CASSQQPSGANTGELFF.

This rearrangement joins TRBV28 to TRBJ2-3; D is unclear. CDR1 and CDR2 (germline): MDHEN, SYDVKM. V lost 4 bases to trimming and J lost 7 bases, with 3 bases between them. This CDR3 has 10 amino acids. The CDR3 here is CASSSHTQYF. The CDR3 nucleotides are TGTGCCAGCAGTTCTCATACGCAGTATTTT.

The CDR3, as DNA: TGCAGCGTTGGAGACAGGGGGTTGAACACTGAAGCTTTCTTT. This encodes CSVGDRGLNTEAFF. V and J are TRBV29-1 and TRBJ1-1, with 9 bases lining up with TRBD1. Per the germline V gene, CDR1 is SQVTM and CDR2 is ANQGSEA. With 4 bases clipped from V and 0 bases from J, the junction kept 3 bases outside the gene matches. This CDR3 has 14 residues. The whole variable domain, filled in from reference TRBV29-1 and TRBJ1-1, reads SAVISQKPSRDICQRGTSLTIQCQVDSQVTMMFWYRQQPGQSLTLIATANQGSEATYESGFVIDKFPISRPNLTFSTLTVSNMSPEDSSIYLCSVGDRGLNTEAFFGQGTRLTVV.